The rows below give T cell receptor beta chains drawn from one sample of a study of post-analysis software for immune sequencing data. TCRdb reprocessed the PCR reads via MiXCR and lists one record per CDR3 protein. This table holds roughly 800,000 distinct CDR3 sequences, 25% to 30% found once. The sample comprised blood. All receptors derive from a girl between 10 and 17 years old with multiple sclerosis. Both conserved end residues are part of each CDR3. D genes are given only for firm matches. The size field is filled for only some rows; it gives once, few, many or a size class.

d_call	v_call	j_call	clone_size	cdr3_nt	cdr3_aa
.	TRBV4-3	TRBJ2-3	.	TGCGCCAGCAGCCGAGATGTGAGGGGCACAGATACGCAGTATTTT	CASSRDVRGTDTQYF
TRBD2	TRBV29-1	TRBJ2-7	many	TGCAGCGTTGAGAACCCTGGGGGGGAGGGATACTACGAGCAGTACTTC	CSVENPGGEGYYEQYF
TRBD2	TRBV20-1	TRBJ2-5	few	TGCAGTGCCGAAGATCGGGGACTAGCGGGACGAGAGACCCAGTACTTC	CSAEDRGLAGRETQYF
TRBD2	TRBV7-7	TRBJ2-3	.	TGTGCCAGCAGCTCGGGACTAGCGGCGACAGATACGCAGTATTTT	CASSSGLAATDTQYF
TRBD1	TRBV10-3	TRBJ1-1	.	TGTGCCATCAGTGGGACAGGGGGCACTGAAGCTTTCTTT	CAISGTGGTEAFF
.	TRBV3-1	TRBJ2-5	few	TGTGCCAGCAGCCAATGGCGCTCCGGGTGGGAGACCCAGTACTTC	CASSQWRSGWETQYF
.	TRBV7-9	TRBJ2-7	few	TGTGCCAGCAGCTCCCCACAGCAGCGCGAGCAGTACTTC	CASSSPQQREQYF
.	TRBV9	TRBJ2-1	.	TGTGCCAGCAGCCCCTACCAGGTCAATGAGCAGTTCTTC	CASSPYQVNEQFF
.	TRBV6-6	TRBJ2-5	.	TGTGCCGGCAGGGCCGCGGACTATAGTCAAGAGACCCAGTACTTC	CAGRAADYSQETQYF
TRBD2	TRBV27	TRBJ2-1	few	TGTGCCAGCAGTTCGACTAGCGGGAATTTAGGGAATGAGCAGTTCTTC	CASSSTSGNLGNEQFF
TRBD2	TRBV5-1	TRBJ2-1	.	TGCGCCAGCACCCCGACTAATATAGCGGGGGGTTCCTACAATGAGCAGTTCTTC	CASTPTNIAGGSYNEQFF
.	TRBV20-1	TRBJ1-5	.	TGCAGTGCTAGGGGGCTGCGGGGCGCCGGCAATCAGCCCCAGCATTTT	CSARGLRGAGNQPQHF
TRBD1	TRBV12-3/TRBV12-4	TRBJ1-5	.	TGTGCCAGCAGACCACCCTCGGGACAGGGGAATCAGCCCCAGCATTTT	CASRPPSGQGNQPQHF
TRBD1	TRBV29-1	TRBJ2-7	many	TGCAGCGTTGAGGGCGGACAGGGATCCTACGAGCAGTACTTC	CSVEGGQGSYEQYF
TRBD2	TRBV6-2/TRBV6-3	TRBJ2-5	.	TGTGCCAGCAGGGATACTAGTGCGCGGGAGCAGTACTTC	CASRDTSAREQYF
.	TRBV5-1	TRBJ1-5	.	TGCGCCAGCAGCTTGGCCAGCGGTGGTCAGCCCCAGCATTTT	CASSLASGGQPQHF
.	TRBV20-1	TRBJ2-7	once	TGCAGTACAAGACGGCGGCGGATTGACTCCTACGGGCAGTACTTC	CSTRRRRIDSYGQYF
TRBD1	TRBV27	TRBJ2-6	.	TGTGCCAGCAGCCCAGCTGGACAGGCGCTAGCTGGGGCCAACGTCCTGACTTTC	CASSPAGQALAGANVLTF
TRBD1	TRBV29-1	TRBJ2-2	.	TGCAGCGCCTCCCGGCGGCAGGGGGCAAGCGCCGGGGAGCTGTTTTTT	CSASRRQGASAGELFF
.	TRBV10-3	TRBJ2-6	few	TGTGCCATCGAGGCAGGGCTTGGGGCCAACGTCCTGACTTTC	CAIEAGLGANVLTF